Below are 13 T cell receptor beta chains sequenced from a single sample in a study of T cells after yellow fever vaccination. One entry per CDR3 protein, called by TCRdb with MiXCR from the 5' RACE reads. The sample consists of roughly 350,000 distinct CDR3 sequences, approximately 4% of them appearing once. The sequences come from PBMCs, collected 5 days after the yellow fever booster vaccination. The receptors here all came from a man between 18 and 35 years old who received the YFV17D yellow fever vaccine.

V gene TRBV7-8 combines with J gene TRBJ1-3, with a weak D call TRBD1 (5 bases). The CDR3 has 14 amino acids. CDR1 SGHVS and CDR2 FQNEAQ come from the germline V gene. The V end was cut by 2 bases, the J end by 2 bases, with 7 bases between. CDR3 region: CASSLSGTGNTIYF. The CDR3 DNA follows: TGTGCCAGCAGCTTATCAGGGACTGGAAACACCATATATTTT.

Only a few counts were recorded for this clonotype. The chain combines TRBV7-2 with TRBJ1-6; 7 nucleotides agree with TRBD1. CDR3 length: 16 amino acids. Germline V gene lookup returns CDR1 SGHTA and CDR2 FQGNSA. V lost 2 bases, J lost 9 bases, and 10 bases stayed unmatched. CDR3 in amino acids: CASSLTQSGGASPLHF. CDR3 sequence (DNA): TGTGCCAGCAGCTTAACCCAGTCAGGGGGGGCTTCACCCCTCCACTTT.

This clonotype was picked up many times. The chain carries TRBV2 and TRBJ1-1; D is unclear. V was cut by 5 bases and J by 0 bases, with 13 bases left in between. The CDR3 spans 15 residues. The germline gives CDR1 SNHLY, CDR2 FYNNEI. CDR3 sequence (DNA): TGTGCCAGCAGTTCTCAACAGATTATGAACACTGAAGCTTTCTTT. Translating it yields CASSSQQIMNTEAFF. The full variable domain, in which reference TRBV2 and TRBJ1-1 provide the parts outside the CDR3, is EPEVTQTPSHQVTQMGQEVILRCVPISNHLYFYWYRQILGQKVEFLVSFYNNEISEKSEIFDDQFSVERPDGSNFTLKIRSTKLEDSAMYFCASSSQQIMNTEAFFGQGTRLTVV.

A few counts support this clonotype. The chain couples TRBV19 to TRBJ1-2, with a possible D match to TRBD1 (5 bases). This CDR3 is built from 10 residues. In germline, CDR1 is LNHDA, CDR2 SQIVND (reference sequence). With 10 bases removed from V and 7 bases from J, the gap between germline ends came to 10 bases. The CDR3 reads CATQGSGYTF. CDR3 DNA sequence: TGTGCCACCCAGGGCTCTGGCTACACCTTC.

This clonotype has only a few counts. This chain joins TRBV7-9 and TRBJ2-3; 7 positions match TRBD1. Germline V gene lookup returns CDR1 SEHNR and CDR2 FQNEAQ (reference sequence). The V and J ends lost 10 bases and 2 bases, in that order; junction bases with no gene match: 6. The CDR3 has 13 amino acids. The CDR3 bases are TGTGCCACCTTGACAGGGCCCACAGATACGCAGTATTTT. Translating it yields CATLTGPTDTQYF. Full variable domain (rest looked up from reference TRBV7-9 and TRBJ2-3): DTGVSQNPRHKITKRGQNVTFRCDPISEHNRLYWYRQTLGQGPEFLTYFQNEAQLEKSRLLSDRFSAERPKGSFSTLEIQRTEQGDSAMYLCATLTGPTDTQYFGPGTRLTVL.

This clonotype was seen more than once but under ten times. The rearrangement uses TRBV6-5 and TRBJ1-1; D may be TRBD1 (6 bases). V dropped 5 bases and J dropped 3 bases, with 10 bases sitting between them. The CDR3 is made up of 13 amino acids. In germline, CDR1 is MNHEY, CDR2 SVGAGI. DNA for the CDR3: TGTGCCAGCAGTGCAGGGGAGTACACTGAAGCTTTCTTT. The encoded protein is CASSAGEYTEAFF.

This clonotype has a handful of counts. The V call is TRBV12-3 or TRBV12-4, the J call TRBJ1-1; TRBD1 is a possible D gene (6 bases). V was clipped by 6 bases and J by 6 bases, with 17 bases between them. The CDR3 extends over 14 amino acids. CDR3: CASREQGLFPEAFF. The CDR3 DNA follows: TGTGCCAGCAGGGAACAGGGTTTATTTCCTGAAGCTTTCTTT.

This clonotype was counted many times. This chain joins TRBV11-2 and TRBJ1-1; 9 nucleotides align to TRBD1. The germline V gene has CDR1 SGHAT and CDR2 FQNNGV. V was clipped by 1 base and J by 4 bases; unmatched bases: 1. The CDR3 totals 14 residues. The CDR3 spells CASSLGQGVTEAFF. The CDR3 nucleotides are TGTGCCAGCAGCTTAGGACAGGGGGTCACTGAAGCTTTCTTT.

The chain carries TRBV6-5 and TRBJ2-3; a possible D gene is TRBD1 (5 bases). Per germline, CDR1 MNHEY and CDR2 SVGAGI. This CDR3 comprises 13 residues. The V end lost 6 bases, the J end lost 7 bases, and 14 bases lay between the germline ends. CDR3 residues: CASSKGARYTQYF. Written as DNA, the CDR3 is TGTGCCAGCAGCAAAGGGGCGCGATATACGCAGTATTTT.

This clonotype was counted only a few times. The chain is built from TRBV7-3 and TRBJ1-1; the D gene is possibly TRBD1 (6 bases). Looked up from germline, CDR1 is SGHTA and CDR2 is FQGTGA. The CDR3 length is 14 residues. V shed 1 base and J shed 9 bases, with 15 bases lying between them. In DNA, the CDR3 is TGTGCCAGCAGCTTAATGCCAGGGGACGATAAAGCTTTCTTT. Residues: CASSLMPGDDKAFF. Full variable domain (rest looked up from reference TRBV7-3 and TRBJ1-1): GAGVSQTPSNKVTEKGKYVELRCDPISGHTALYWYRQSLGQGPEFLIYFQGTGAADDSGLPNDRFFAVRPEGSVSTLKIQRTERGDSAVYLCASSLMPGDDKAFFGQGTRLTVV.

This clonotype was seen a handful of times. This chain joins TRBV30 and TRBJ2-2, with D maybe TRBD2 (6 bases). Germline V gene sequence: CDR1 GTSNPN, CDR2 SVGIG (reference sequence). V lost 5 bases to trimming and J lost 6 bases, with 13 bases between them. This CDR3 is built from 13 residues. Here the CDR3 DNA reads TGTGCCTGGTCCAGAATAGCGGCCGGGGAGCTGTTTTTT. It codes for CAWSRIAAGELFF.

The chain links TRBV20-1 to TRBJ1-4; D is unclear. The CDR3 totals 17 residues. V was pared by 4 bases and J by 6 bases, with 24 bases between. Germline CDR1 DFQATT, CDR2 SNEGSKA (reference sequence). In DNA, the CDR3 is TGCAGTGCTATTCATTTCGGCTCCACCTTGGTGGATGAAAAACTGTTTTTT. As protein: CSAIHFGSTLVDEKLFF.

This clonotype was picked up a small number of times. V is TRBV6-5 and J is TRBJ2-1; D unresolved. The CDR3 runs to 13 residues. V lost 7 bases and J lost 4, with 11 bases in between. Germline V gene sequence: CDR1 MNHEY, CDR2 SVGAGI. The CDR3 protein is CASTNPTYNEQFF. CDR3 coding DNA: TGTGCCAGCACTAACCCCACTTACAATGAGCAGTTCTTC.